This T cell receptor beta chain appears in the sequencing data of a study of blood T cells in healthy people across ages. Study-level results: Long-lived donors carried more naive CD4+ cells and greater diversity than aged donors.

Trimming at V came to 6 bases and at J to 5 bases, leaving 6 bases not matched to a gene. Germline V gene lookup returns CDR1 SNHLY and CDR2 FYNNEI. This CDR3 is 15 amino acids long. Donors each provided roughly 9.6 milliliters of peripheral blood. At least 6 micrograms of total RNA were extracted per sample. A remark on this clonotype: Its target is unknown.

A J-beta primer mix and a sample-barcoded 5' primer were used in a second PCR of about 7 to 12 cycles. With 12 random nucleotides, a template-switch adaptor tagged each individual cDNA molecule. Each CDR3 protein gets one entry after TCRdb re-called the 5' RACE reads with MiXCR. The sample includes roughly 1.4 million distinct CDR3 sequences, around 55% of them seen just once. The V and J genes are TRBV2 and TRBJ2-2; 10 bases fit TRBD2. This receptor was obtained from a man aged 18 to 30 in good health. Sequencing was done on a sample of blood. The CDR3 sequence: CASRASGRGTGELFF. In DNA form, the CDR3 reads TGTGCCAGCAGAGCTAGCGGGAGAGGGACCGGGGAGCTGTTTTTT.